Listed below are T cell receptor beta chains from one sample, sequenced in a study of vaccination effects on CD4 cells after COVID-19. These TCRs' antigens remain unknown. TCRdb's table, derived via immunoSEQ multiplex PCR, lists solely in-frame clones and lacks some. The data hold about 14,000 clones, with about 72% observed a single time. The input for sequencing was CD4+ T cells from PBMCs cultured with SARS-CoV-2 spike peptides, taken after COVID-19 vaccination. The receptors derive from a human donor who received a COVID-19 vaccine. CDR3s include the opening cysteine and the closing phenylalanine or tryptophan. A D gene is named only where the DNA matches it firmly.

>TRBV10-3|NA|TRBJ1-2
TGTGCCATCAGCGGTAACCTCCTAGGGGCCGCCTCCTATGGCTACACCTTC
CAISGNLLGAASYGYTF
>TRBV4-2|TRBD1|TRBJ1-2
TGTGCCAGCAGCCAAGATCTCGGGACAGGAAATAACTATGGCTACACCTTC
CASSQDLGTGNNYGYTF
>TRBV4-3|TRBD2|TRBJ2-2
TGCGCCAGCAGCCAAGAGGACGGACTAGCGGGACTACACACCGGGGAGCTGTTTTTT
CASSQEDGLAGLHTGELFF
>TRBV10-3|NA|TRBJ2-5
TGTGCCATCAGTAACAGGAACGGCGGGTTGGAGACCCAGTACTTC
CAISNRNGGLETQYF
>TRBV5-1|TRBD2|TRBJ2-2
TGCGCCAGCAGCTTGCGCACTAGCGGGAACACCGGGGAGCTGTTTTTT
CASSLRTSGNTGELFF
>TRBV6-6|TRBD1|TRBJ2-2
TGTGCCAGCAGCTTGGACAGGGTCGACACCGGGGAGCTGTTTTTT
CASSLDRVDTGELFF
>TRBV4-1|TRBD1|TRBJ1-6
TGCGCCAGCAGCCAAGCCGGACAGGGTAATTCACCCCTCCACTTT
CASSQAGQGNSPLHF
>TRBV28|NA|TRBJ2-7
TGTGCCAGCAGTTTGGTGGGGGAAGCCTCCTACGAGCAGTACTTC
CASSLVGEASYEQYF
>TRBV7-2|NA|TRBJ1-1
TGTGCCAGCAGCACACAGGGAAGAGCCACTGAAGCTTTCTTT
CASSTQGRATEAFF
>TRBV2|TRBD1|TRBJ2-5
TGTGCCAGCAGTAGGGACAGGGGCCTAGAGACCCAGTACTTC
CASSRDRGLETQYF
>TRBV18|TRBD1|TRBJ2-2
TGTGCCAGCTCACCGCGACAGGGGTCCACCGGGGAGCTGTTTTTT
CASSPRQGSTGELFF
>TRBV9|TRBD2|TRBJ2-3
TGTGCCAGCAGCGTAGTAGGGACTAGCGGGGGAGGTAGCACAGATACGCAGTATTTT
CASSVVGTSGGGSTDTQYF
>TRBV7-9|NA|TRBJ1-1
TGTGCCAGCAGCTCGGGACAGAACACTGAAGCTTTCTTT
CASSSGQNTEAFF
>TRBV15|TRBD2|TRBJ2-1
TGTGCCACCAGCAGAGAGGTCCTAGCGGGAGGTAGGGATGAGCAGTTCTTC
CATSREVLAGGRDEQFF